These 3 T cell receptor beta chains were sequenced from one sample in a study of long-term antiretroviral therapy in people with HIV. immunoSEQ v3.0 was run at survey level. Measured with immunoSEQ multiplex PCR; TCRdb has only the in-frame clones, and not every one. Among approximately 28,000 clones, roughly 87% were seen once, and the ten largest hold more than 0.9%. Here the sequenced sample was unsorted PBMCs, taken 2 years after starting antiretroviral therapy. The receptor source for this set is a man aged 45-60 years with HIV.

This clone was seen more than once but under ten times. The gene calls are TRBV9 and TRBJ2-1, with D possibly matching TRBD1 (6 bases). The CDR3 is 11 residues long. V lost 4 bases and J 10 bases, leaving 9 bases between the germline ends. Germline V gene sequence: CDR1 SGDLS, CDR2 YYNGEE. CDR3 amino acids: CASSIGQEQFF. CDR3 DNA: TGTGCCAGCAGCATTGGACAGGAGCAGTTCTTC.

This chain links TRBV28 with TRBJ2-7; 9 nucleotides agree with TRBD2. The V gene end was trimmed by 1 base and the J gene end by 2 bases; junction bases not matched to a gene: 15. This CDR3 is built from 19 residues. Germline values: CDR1 MDHEN, CDR2 SYDVKM. CDR3 sequence reads: CASSLLGPVGSGSPYEQYF. The CDR3 region has the DNA TGTGCCAGCAGTTTATTAGGCCCTGTGGGTAGCGGGAGTCCCTACGAGCAGTACTTC.

CDR3 in amino acids: CASSLETGRDQPQHF. The CDR3 DNA reads as TGCGCCAGCAGCTTAGAGACAGGGAGAGATCAGCCCCAGCATTTT. The V call is TRBV5-1, the J call TRBJ1-5, with 7 nucleotides matching TRBD1. The CDR3 spans 15 residues. Unmatched junction bases numbered 7, after V lost 2 bases and J lost 5 bases. The germline gives CDR1 SGHRS, CDR2 YFSETQ.